This T cell receptor beta chain was identified during a study of cytomegalovirus exposure and HLA in healthy donors. Only a few counts were recorded for this clone. PCR employed 60 Vbeta and 13 Jbeta primers. Using immunoSEQ multiplex PCR, the repertoire was profiled, and TCRdb retains in-frame clones only, with some absent. The table records some 140,000 clones, roughly 78% of them present only once. The V gene's germline CDR1 is KGHSH and CDR2 LQKENI. The CDR3 has 15 residues. V shed 1 base and J shed 5 bases, with 9 bases lying between them. The sequence came from a man between 45 and 60 years old in good health and CMV-seropositive. Material for sequencing was PBMCs. The chain couples TRBV18 to TRBJ1-6; D may be TRBD1 (5 bases). As DNA, the CDR3 is TGTGCCAGCTCACCACGTCAGGGTGATAATTCACCCCTCCACTTT. Translation: CASSPRQGDNSPLHF.